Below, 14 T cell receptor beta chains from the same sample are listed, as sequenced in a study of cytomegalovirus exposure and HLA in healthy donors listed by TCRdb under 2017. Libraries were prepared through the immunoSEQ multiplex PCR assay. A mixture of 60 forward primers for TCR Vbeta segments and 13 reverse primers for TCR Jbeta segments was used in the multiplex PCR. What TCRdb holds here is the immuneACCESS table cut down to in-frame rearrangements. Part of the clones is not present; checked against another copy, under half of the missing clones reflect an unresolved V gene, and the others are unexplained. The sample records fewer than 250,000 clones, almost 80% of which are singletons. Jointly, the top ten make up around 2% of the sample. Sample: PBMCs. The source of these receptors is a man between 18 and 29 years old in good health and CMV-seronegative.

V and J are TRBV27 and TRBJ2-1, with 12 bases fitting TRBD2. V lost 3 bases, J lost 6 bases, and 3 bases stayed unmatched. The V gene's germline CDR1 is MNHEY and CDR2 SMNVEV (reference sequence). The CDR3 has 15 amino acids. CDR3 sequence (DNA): TGTGCCAGCAGTTTCTCTAGCGGGAGGGCCAATGAGCAGTTCTTC. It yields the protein CASSFSSGRANEQFF.

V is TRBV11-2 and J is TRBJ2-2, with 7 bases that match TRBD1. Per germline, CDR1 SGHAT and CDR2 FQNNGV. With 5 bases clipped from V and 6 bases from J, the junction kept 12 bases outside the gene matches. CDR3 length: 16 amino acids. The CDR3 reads CASSEDSGGFAGELFF. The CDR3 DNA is TGTGCCAGCAGCGAGGACTCAGGGGGTTTTGCCGGGGAGCTGTTTTTT.

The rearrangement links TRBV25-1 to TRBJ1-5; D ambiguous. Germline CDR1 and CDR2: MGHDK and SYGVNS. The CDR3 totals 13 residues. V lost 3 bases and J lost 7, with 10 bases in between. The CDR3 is CASSEPGFQPQHF. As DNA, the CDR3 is TGTGCCAGCAGTGAGCCAGGATTCCAGCCCCAGCATTTT.

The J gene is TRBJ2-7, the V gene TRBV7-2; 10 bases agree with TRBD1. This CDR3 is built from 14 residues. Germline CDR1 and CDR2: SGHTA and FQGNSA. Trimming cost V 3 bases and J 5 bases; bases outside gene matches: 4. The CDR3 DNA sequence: TGTGCCAGCAGCTTGACAGGGGGCTCAGACGAGCAGTACTTC. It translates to CASSLTGGSDEQYF.

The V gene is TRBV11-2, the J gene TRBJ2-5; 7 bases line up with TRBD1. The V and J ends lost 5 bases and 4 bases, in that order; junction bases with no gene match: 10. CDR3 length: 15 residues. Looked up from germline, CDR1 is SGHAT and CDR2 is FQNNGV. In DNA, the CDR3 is TGTGCCAGCAGCCCCAGGACAGGAGAGGGAGAGACCCAGTACTTC. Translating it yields CASSPRTGEGETQYF.

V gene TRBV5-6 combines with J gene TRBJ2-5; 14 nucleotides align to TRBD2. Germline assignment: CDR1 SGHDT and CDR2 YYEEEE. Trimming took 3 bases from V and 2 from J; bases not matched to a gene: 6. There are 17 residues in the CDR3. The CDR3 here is CASSSTSGRARQETQYF. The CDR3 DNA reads TGTGCCAGCAGCTCGACTAGCGGGAGGGCCCGGCAAGAGACCCAGTACTTC.

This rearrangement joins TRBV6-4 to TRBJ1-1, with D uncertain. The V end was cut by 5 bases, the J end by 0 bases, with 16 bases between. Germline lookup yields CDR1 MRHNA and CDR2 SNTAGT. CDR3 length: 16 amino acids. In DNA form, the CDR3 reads TGTGCCAGCAGTATAGAGCCCGGGGTTCTGAACACTGAAGCTTTCTTT. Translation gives CASSIEPGVLNTEAFF.

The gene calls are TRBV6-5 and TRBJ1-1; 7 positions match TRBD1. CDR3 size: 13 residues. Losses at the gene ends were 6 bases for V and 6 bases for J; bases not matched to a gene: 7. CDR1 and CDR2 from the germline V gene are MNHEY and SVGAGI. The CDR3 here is CASRRGQESEAFF. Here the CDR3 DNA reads TGTGCCAGCAGACGAGGACAGGAGTCTGAAGCTTTCTTT.

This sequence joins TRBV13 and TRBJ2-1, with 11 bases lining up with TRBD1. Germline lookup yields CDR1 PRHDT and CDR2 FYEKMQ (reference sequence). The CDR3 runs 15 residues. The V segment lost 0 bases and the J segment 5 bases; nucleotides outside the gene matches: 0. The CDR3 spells CASSLGGQGDNEQFF. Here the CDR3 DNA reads TGTGCCAGCAGCTTAGGGGGACAGGGGGACAATGAGCAGTTCTTC.

The CDR3 sequence is CASSFILLKLYTEAFF. The DNA of the CDR3 is TGTGCCAGCAGTTTCATCTTACTGAAGCTCTACACTGAAGCTTTCTTT. The gene calls are TRBV27 and TRBJ1-1, with no clear D. The germline V gene has CDR1 MNHEY and CDR2 SMNVEV (reference sequence). The CDR3 length is 16 residues. Trimming removed 3 bases from V and 3 bases from J, with 17 bases in between.

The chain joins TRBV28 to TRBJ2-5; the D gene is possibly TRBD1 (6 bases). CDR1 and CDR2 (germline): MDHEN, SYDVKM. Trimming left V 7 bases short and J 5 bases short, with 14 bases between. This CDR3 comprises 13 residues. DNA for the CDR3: TGTGCCAGCAATACACAGGGTCGGGAGACCCAGTACTTC. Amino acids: CASNTQGRETQYF.

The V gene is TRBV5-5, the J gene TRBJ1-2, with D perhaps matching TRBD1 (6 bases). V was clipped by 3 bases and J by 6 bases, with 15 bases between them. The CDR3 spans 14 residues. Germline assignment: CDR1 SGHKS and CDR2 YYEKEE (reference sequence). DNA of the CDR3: TGTGCCAGCAGCTCGGGACAATGGACGGATGGCTACACCTTC. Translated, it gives CASSSGQWTDGYTF. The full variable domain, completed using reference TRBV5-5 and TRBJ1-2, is DAGVTQSPTHLIKTRGQQVTLRCSPISGHKSVSWYQQVLGQGPQFIFQYYEKEERGRGNFPDRFSARQFPNYSSELNVNALLLGDSALYLCASSSGQWTDGYTFGSGTRLTVV.

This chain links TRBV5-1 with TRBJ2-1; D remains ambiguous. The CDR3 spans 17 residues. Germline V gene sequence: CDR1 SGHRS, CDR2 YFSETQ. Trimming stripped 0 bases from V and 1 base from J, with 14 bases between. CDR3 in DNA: TGCGCCAGCAGCTTGGCCTCCGCAGGCCATTCCTACAATGAGCAGTTCTTC. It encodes CASSLASAGHSYNEQFF.

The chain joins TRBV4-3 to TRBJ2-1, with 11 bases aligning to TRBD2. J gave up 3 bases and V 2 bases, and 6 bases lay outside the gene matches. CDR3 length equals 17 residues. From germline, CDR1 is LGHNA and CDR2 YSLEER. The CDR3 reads CASSQKGTSGFYNEQFF. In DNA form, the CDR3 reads TGCGCCAGCAGCCAAAAGGGGACTAGCGGTTTCTACAATGAGCAGTTCTTC.